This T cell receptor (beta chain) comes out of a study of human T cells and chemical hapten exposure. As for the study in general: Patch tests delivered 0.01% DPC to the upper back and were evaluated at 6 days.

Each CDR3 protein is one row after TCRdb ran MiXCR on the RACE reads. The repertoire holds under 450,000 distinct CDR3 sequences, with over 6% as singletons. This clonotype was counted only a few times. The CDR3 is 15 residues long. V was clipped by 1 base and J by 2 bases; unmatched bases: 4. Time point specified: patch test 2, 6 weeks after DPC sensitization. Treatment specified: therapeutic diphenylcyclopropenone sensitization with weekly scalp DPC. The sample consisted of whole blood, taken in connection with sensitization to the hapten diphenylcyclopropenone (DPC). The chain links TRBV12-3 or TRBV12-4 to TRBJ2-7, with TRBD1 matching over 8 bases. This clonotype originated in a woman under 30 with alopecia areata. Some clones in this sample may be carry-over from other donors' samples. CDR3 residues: CASSLGDRNTYEQYF. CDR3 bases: TGTGCCAGCAGTTTAGGGGACAGGAATACCTACGAGCAGTACTTC.